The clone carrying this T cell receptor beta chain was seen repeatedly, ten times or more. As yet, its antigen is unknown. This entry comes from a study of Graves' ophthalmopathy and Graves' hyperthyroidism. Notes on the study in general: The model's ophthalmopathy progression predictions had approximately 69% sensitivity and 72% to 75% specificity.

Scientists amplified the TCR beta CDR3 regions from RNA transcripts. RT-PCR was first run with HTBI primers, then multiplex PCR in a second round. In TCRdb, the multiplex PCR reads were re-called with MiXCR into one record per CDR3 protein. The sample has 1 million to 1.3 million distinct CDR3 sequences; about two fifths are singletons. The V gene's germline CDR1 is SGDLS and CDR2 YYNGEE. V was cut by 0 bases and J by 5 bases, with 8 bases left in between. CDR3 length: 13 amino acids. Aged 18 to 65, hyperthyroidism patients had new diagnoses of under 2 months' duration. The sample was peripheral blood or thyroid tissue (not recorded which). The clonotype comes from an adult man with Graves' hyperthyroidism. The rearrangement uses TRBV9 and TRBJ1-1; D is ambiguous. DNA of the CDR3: TGTGCCAGCAGCGTAGATATTATGACTGAAGCTTTCTTT. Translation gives CASSVDIMTEAFF.